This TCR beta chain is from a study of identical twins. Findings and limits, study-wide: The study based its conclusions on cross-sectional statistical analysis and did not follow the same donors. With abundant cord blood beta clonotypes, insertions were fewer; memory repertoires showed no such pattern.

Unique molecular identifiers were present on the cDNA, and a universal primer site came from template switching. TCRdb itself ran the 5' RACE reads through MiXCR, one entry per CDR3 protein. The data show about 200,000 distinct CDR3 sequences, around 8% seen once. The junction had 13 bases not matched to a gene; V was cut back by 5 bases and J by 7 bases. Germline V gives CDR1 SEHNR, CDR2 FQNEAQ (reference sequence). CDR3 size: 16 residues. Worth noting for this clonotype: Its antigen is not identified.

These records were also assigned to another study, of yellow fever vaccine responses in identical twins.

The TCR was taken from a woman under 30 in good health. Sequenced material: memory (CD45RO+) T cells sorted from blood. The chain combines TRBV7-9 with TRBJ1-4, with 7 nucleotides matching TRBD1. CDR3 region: CASSPRMTGTGEKLFF. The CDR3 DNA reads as TGTGCCAGCAGCCCACGGATGACAGGGACGGGTGAAAAACTGTTTTTT.